The clone carrying this TCR beta chain showed up many times. TCRdb ran MiXCR on the 5' RACE reads and lists one entry per CDR3 protein. The profile shows a few hundred thousand distinct CDR3 sequences, less than 20% of them singletons. Germline assignment: CDR1 MGHRA and CDR2 YSYEKL. The CDR3 is made up of 15 amino acids. V lost 0 bases, J lost 4 bases, and 7 bases lay in between. This record belongs to a study of T-cell memory formation after mild COVID-19. Whole-study context: In these data, TCR clusters were largely donor specific.

The receptor's source is a man in his late teens or twenties who had mild COVID-19 (a few samples of this study predate the infection). Cell type and time point are not known. The sample consisted of PBMCs or a T cell subset sorted from them (not recorded which). The chain uses TRBV4-1 and TRBJ1-6; D perhaps matches TRBD1 (6 bases). The CDR3 DNA is TGCGCCAGCAGCCAAGAACAGGGATATAATTCACCCCTCCACTTT. Its translation: CASSQEQGYNSPLHF.